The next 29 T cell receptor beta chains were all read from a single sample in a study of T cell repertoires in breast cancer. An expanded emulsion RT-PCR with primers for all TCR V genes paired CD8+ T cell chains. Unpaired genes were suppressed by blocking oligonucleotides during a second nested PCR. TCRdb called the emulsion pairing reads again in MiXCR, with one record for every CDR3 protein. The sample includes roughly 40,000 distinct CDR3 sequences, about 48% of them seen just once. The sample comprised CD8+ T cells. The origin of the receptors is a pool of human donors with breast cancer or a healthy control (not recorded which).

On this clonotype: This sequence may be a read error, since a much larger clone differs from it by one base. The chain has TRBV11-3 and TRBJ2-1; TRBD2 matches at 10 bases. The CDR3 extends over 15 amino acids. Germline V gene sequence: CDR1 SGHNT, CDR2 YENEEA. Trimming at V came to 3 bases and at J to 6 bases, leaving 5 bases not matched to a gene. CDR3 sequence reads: CASSLTSGSSNEQFF. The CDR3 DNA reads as TGTGCCAGCAGCTTGACTAGCGGGTCATCCAATGAGCAGTTCTTC.

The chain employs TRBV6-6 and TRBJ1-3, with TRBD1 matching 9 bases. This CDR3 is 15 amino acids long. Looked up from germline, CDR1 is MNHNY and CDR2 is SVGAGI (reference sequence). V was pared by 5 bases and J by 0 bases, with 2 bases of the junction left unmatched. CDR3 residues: CASSGQGSSGNTIYF. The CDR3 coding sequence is TGTGCCAGCAGTGGACAGGGGAGCTCTGGAAACACCATATATTTT.

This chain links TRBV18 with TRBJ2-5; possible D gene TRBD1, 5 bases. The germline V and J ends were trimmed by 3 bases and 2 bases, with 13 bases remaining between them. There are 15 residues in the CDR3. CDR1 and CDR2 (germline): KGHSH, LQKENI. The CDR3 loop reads CASSPPNRQQETQYF. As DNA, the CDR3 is TGTGCCAGCTCACCGCCAAACCGACAGCAAGAGACCCAGTACTTC.

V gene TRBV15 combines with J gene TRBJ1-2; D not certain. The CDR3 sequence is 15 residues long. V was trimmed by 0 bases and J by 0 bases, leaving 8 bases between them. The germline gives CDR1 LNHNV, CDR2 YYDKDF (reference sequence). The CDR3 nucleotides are TGTGCCACCAGCAGAGATCGTGCAGCTAACTATGGCTACACCTTC. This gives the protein CATSRDRAANYGYTF.

Here the CDR3 DNA reads TGTGCCAGTAGTACGGGGAGGCTAGCGGAAAACACCGGGGAGCTGTTTTTT. Encoded protein: CASSTGRLAENTGELFF. The chain has TRBV19 and TRBJ2-2, with 7 bases that match TRBD2. J lost 2 bases, V lost 4 bases, and 10 bases had no gene match. CDR3 length equals 17 residues. CDR1 is LNHDA, CDR2 SQIVND, per germline (reference sequence).

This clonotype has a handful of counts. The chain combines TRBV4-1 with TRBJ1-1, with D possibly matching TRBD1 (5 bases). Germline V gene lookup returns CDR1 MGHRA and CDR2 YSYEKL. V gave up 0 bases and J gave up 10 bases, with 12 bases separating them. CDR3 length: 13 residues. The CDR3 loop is CASSQELRGRAFF. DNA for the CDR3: TGCGCCAGCAGCCAAGAACTCCGGGGGAGAGCTTTCTTT.

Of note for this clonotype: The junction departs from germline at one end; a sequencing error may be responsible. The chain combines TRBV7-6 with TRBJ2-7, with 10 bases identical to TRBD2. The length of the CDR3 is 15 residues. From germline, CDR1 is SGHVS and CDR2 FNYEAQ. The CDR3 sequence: CASRAGTSAWYEQHF. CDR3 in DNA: TGTGCCAGCAGGGCCGGGACTAGCGCCTGGTACGAGCAGCACTTC.

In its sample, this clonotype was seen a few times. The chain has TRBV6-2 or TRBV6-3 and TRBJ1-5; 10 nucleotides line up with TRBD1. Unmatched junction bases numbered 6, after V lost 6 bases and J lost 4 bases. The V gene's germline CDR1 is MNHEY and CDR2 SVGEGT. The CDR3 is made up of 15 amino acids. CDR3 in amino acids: CASRMGTGENQPQHF. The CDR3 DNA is TGTGCCAGCAGAATGGGGACAGGGGAAAATCAGCCCCAGCATTTT.

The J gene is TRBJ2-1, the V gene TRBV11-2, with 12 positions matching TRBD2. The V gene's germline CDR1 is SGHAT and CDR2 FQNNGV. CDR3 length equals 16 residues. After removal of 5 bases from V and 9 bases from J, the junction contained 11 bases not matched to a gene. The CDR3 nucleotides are TGTGCCAGCAGCACGTGGACTAGCGGGAAGTATAGTGAGCAGTTCTTC. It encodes CASSTWTSGKYSEQFF.

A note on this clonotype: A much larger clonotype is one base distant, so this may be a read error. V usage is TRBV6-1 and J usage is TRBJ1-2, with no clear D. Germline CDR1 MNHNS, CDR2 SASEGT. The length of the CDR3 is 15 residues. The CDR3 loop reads CASSPSRTLNYGYAF. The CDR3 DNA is TGTGCCAGCAGTCCTTCCCGCACCCTTAACTATGGCTACGCCTTC.

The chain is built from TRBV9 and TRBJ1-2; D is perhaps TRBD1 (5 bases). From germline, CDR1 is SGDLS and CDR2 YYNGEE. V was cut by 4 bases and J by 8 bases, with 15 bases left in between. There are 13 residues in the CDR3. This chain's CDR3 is CASSTTGVSGYTF. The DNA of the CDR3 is TGTGCCAGCAGCACAACGGGGGTATCCGGCTACACCTTC.

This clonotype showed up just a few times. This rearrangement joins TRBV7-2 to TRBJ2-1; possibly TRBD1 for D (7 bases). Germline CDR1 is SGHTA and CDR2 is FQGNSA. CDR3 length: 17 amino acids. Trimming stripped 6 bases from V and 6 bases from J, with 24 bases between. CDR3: CASRLGSLEGAINEQFF. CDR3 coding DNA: TGTGCCAGCAGACTAGGGTCGTTGGAGGGGGCAATCAATGAGCAGTTCTTC.

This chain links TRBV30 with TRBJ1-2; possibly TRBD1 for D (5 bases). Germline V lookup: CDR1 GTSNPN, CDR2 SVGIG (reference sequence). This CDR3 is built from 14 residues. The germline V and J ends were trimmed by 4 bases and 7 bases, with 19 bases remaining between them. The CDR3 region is CAWTSWRGASGYTF. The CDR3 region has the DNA TGTGCCTGGACCAGCTGGAGAGGGGCCTCTGGCTACACCTTC.

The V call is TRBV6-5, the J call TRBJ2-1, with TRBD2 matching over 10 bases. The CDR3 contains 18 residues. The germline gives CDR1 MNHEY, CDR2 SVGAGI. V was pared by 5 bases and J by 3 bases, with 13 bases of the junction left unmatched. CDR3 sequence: CASSEARGLAGVYNEQFF. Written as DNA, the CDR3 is TGTGCCAGCAGTGAAGCCAGAGGGCTAGCGGGAGTCTACAATGAGCAGTTCTTC.

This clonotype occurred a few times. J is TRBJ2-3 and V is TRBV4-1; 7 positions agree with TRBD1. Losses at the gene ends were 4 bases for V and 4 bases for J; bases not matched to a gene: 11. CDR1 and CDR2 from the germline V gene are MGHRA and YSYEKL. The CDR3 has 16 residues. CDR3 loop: CASSPEGRQGADTQYF. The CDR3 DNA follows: TGCGCCAGCAGCCCCGAGGGACGGCAGGGGGCAGATACGCAGTATTTT.

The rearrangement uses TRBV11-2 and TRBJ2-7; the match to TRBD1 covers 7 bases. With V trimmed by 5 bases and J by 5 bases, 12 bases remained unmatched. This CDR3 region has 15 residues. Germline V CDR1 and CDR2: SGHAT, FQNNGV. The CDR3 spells CASSAPGQWSNEQYF. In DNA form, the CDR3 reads TGTGCCAGCAGCGCTCCGGGACAGTGGAGTAACGAGCAGTACTTC.

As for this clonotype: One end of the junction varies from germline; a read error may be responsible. The CDR3 coding sequence is TGCAGTGCTAGAGTTGGGCTAGCGGGATCCTACGAGCAGTACTTT. It yields the protein CSARVGLAGSYEQYF. The chain links TRBV20-1 to TRBJ2-7, with 9 nucleotides matching TRBD2. This CDR3 comprises 15 residues. CDR1 is DFQATT and CDR2 is SNEGSKA in the germline V gene (reference sequence).

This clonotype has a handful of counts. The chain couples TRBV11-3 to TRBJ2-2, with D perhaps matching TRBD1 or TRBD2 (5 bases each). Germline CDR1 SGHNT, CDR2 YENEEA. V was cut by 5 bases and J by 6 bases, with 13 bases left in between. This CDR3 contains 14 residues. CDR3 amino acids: CASSRGSLAGELFF. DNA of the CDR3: TGTGCCAGCAGCCGGGGCTCTCTGGCCGGGGAGCTGTTTTTT. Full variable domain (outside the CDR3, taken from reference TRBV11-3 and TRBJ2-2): EAGVVQSPRYKIIEKKQPVAFWCNPISGHNTLYWYLQNLGQGPELLIRYENEEAVDDSQLPKDRFSAERLKGVDSTLKIQPAELGDSAVYLCASSRGSLAGELFFGEGSRLTVL.

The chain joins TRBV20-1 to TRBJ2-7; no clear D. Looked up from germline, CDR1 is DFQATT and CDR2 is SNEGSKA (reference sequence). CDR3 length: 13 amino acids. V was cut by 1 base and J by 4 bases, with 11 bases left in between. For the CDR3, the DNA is TGCAGTGCTAGAGCCCAGAGAGGTTACGAGCAGTACTTC. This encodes CSARAQRGYEQYF.

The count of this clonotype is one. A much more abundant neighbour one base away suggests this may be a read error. For the CDR3, the DNA is TGCAGTGCGCAGACAGGGATAAACACCGGGGAGCTGCTTTTT. Protein sequence: CSAQTGINTGELLF. This chain uses TRBV20-1 with TRBJ2-2; TRBD1 matches 7 bases. The CDR3 sequence is 14 residues long. Germline V gene lookup returns CDR1 DFQATT and CDR2 SNEGSKA (reference sequence).

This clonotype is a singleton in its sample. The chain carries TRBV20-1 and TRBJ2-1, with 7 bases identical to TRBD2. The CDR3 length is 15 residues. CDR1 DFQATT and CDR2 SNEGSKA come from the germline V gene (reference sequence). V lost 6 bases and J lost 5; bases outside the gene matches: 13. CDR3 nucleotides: TGCAGTGCCCTCTCCTTGTGGGGGGGTAACAATGAGCAGTTCTTC. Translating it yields CSALSLWGGNNEQFF.

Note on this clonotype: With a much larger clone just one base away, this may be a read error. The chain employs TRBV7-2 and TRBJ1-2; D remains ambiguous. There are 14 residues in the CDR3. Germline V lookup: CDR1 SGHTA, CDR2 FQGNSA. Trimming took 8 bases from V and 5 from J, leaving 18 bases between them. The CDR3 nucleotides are TGTGCCAGCTCTCTTGGAGGAGGGATATATGGCTACACCTTC. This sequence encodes CASSLGGGIYGYTF.

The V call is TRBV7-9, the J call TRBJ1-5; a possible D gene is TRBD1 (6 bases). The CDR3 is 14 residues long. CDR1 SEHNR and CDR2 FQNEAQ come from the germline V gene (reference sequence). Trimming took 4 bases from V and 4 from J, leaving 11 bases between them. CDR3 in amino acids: CASSSWDTNQPQHF. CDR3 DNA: TGTGCCAGCAGCTCCTGGGACACTAATCAGCCCCAGCATTTT.

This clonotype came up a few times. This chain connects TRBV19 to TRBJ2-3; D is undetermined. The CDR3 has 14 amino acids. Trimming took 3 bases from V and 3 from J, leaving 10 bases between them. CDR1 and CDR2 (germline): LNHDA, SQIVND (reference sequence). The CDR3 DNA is TGTGCCAGTAGTATGCGCGGTATTACAGATACGCAGTATTTT. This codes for CASSMRGITDTQYF.

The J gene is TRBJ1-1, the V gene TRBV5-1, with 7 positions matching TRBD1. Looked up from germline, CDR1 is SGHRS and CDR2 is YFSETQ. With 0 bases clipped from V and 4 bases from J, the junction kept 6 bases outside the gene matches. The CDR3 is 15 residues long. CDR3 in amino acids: CASSLGPGGGTEAFF. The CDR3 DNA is TGCGCCAGCAGCTTGGGTCCAGGGGGAGGCACTGAAGCTTTCTTT.

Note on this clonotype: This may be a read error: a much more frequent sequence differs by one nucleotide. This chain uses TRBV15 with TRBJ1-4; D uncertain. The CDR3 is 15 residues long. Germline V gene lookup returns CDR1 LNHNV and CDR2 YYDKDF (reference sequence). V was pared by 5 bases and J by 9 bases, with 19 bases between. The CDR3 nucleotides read TGTGCCACCAGCCCCCCCACGGTCGGGGATCAAAAACTGTTTTTT. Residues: CATSPPTVGDQKLFF.

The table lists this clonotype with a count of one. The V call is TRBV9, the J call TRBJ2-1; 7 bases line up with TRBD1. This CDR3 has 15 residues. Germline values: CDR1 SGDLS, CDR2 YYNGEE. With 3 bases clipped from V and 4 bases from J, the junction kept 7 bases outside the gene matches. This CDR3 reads CASSASGTEYNEQFF. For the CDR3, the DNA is TGTGCCAGCAGCGCATCCGGGACAGAATACAATGAGCAGTTCTTC.

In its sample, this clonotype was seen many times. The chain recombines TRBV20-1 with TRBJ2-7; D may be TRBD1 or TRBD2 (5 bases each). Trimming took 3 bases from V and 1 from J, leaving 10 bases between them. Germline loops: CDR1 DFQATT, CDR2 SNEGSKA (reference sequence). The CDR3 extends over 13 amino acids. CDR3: CSARRGSSYEQYF. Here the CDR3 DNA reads TGCAGTGCTAGGAGGGGATCTTCCTACGAGCAGTACTTC.

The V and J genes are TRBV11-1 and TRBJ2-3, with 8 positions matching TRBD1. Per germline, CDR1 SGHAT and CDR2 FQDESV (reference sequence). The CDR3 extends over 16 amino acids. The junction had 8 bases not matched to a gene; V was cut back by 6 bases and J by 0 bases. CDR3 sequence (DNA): TGTGCCAGCAGTGCCGGGACAGGCTTTAGCACAGATACGCAGTATTTT. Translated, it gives CASSAGTGFSTDTQYF. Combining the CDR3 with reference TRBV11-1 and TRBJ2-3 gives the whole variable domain EAEVAQSPRYKITEKSQAVAFWCDPISGHATLYWYRQILGQGPELLVQFQDESVVDDSQLPKDRFSAERLKGVDSTLKIQPAELGDSAMYLCASSAGTGFSTDTQYFGPGTRLTVL.